This T cell receptor beta chain stems from a study of cytomegalovirus exposure and HLA in healthy donors (dated by TCRdb to 2015 to 2018). About the full investigation: A later analysis indicated that the 120 validation repertoires were generated on the platform also employed for the approximately 700 repertoires of the first cohort. The aim of the study was to test whether cataloging public T cell receptors could identify signatures of past pathogen exposure. In addition to the first cohort of around 670 subjects, a separate validation cohort of some 120 different subjects was used. To predict cytomegalovirus infection status, the study combined high-throughput TCR immunosequencing, statistical association of individual TCRs with disease status, and machine learning.

Libraries were prepared through the immunoSEQ multiplex PCR assay. In the original analysis: A statistical classification framework was built to diagnose cytomegalovirus status from the catalog of TCR beta chain sequences. Here the immuneACCESS table is served through TCRdb, limited to in-frame sequences with V and J called. Missing clones are a known gap in these copies; in checked studies unresolved V genes cover under half, and the rest lacks a known reason. V, J and clone size were drawn from that table, and D and trimming were deduced from the DNA. A total of about 98,000 clones appear in this sample, roughly nine tenths of them only once. The ten largest clones take up 3.9% of the sample. V trim: 8 bases; J trim: 0 bases; unmatched bases: 3. The CDR3 holds 13 amino acids from the cysteine to the phenylalanine. Kept here is only the CDR3 DNA, which spans 39 bases and is read in frame from base 1. CDR1 and CDR2 were assigned from the germline V gene as SNHLY and FYNNEI.

The donors were included in the validation cohort of 100 to 150 subjects, a group kept apart from the roughly 700-subject first cohort. Summary of the overall study and its limitations: Most TCR sequences were seen in very few donors, while some public TCRs were found in many individuals. The study gave a list of about 150 TCR beta chains associated with cytomegalovirus. A later analysis found that TCRs clustered in the first cohort also tended to co-occur in the 95 to 150 validation repertoires, with 94% of cluster scores above 0. In vitro tests confirmed that a few of the cytomegalovirus-associated TCR beta chains recognize cytomegalovirus antigens. According to the authors, the approach could potentially be generalized to other disease states and immunological phenotypes. The classifier was reported to diagnose cytomegalovirus status with high specificity and sensitivity in both the original cohort and the validation cohort. The validation cohort had no HLA typing available for a later analysis, so co-occurrence within that cohort was assessed over all 120 or so repertoires.

Concerning this clone: Its antigen remains unidentified. No clone much larger than this one lies a single base away; base qualities are absent.

The TCR originated in a woman aged 30 to 39 in good health and CMV-seronegative. The V and J genes are TRBV2 and TRBJ1-1; TRBD1 fits 7 bases in the junction. The sequencing input was PBMCs. The nucleotide sequence reads TGTGCCAGCGGGACAGACATGAACACTGAAGCTTTCTTT. Its protein product is CASGTDMNTEAFF.